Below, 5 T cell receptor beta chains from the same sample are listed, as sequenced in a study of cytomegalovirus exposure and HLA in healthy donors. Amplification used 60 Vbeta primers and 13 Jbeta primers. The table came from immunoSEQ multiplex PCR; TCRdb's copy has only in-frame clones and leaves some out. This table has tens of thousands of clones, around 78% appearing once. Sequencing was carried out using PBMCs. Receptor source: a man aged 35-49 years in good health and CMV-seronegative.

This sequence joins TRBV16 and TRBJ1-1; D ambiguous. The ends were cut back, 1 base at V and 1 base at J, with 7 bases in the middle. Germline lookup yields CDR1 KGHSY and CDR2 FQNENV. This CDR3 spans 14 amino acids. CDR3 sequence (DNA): TGTGCCAGCAGCCAATTCGAACAGAACACTGAAGCTTTCTTT. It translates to CASSQFEQNTEAFF.

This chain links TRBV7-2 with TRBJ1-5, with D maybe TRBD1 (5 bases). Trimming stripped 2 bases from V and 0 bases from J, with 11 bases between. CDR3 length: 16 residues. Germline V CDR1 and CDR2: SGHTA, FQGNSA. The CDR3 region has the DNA TGTGCCAGCAGCTTACGGGCAGGGCATAGCAATCAGCCCCAGCATTTT. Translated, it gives CASSLRAGHSNQPQHF.

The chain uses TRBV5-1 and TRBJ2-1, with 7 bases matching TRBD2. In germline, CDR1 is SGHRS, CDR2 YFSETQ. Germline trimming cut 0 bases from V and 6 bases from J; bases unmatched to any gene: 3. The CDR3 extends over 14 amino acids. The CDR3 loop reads CASSLGSGPNEQFF. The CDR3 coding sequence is TGCGCCAGCAGCTTGGGTAGCGGGCCCAATGAGCAGTTCTTC.

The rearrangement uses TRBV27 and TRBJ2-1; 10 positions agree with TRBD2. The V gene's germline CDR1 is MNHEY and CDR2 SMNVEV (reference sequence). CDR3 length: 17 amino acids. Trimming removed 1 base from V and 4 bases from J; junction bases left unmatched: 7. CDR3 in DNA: TGTGCCAGCAGTTTATACCTAGCGGGAGATTCGTACAATGAGCAGTTCTTC. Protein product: CASSLYLAGDSYNEQFF.

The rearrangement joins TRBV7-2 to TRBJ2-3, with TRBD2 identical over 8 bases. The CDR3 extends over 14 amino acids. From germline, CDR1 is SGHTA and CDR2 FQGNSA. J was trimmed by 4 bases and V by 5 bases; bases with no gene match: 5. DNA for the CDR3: TGTGCCAGCAGCCCCAGACTAGCGTCAGATACGCAGTATTTT. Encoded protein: CASSPRLASDTQYF. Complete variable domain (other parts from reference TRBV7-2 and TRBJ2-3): GAGVSQSPSNKVTEKGKDVELRCDPISGHTALYWYRQSLGQGLEFLIYFQGNSAPDKSGLPSDRFSAERTGGSVSTLTIQRTQQEDSAVYLCASSPRLASDTQYFGPGTRLTVL.